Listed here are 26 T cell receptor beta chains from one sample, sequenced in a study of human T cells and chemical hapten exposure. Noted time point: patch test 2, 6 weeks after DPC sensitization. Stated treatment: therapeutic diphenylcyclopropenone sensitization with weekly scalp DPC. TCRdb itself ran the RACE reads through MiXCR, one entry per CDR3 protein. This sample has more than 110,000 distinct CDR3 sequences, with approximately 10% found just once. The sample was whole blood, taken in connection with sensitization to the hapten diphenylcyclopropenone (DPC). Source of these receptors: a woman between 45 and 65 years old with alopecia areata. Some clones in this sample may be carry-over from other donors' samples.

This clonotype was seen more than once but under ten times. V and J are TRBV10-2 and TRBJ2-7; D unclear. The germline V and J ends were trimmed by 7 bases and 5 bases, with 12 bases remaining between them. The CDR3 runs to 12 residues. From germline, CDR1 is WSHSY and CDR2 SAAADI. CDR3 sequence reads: CASTSHSNEQYF. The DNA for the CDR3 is TGCGCCAGCACCAGCCATTCTAACGAGCAGTACTTC.

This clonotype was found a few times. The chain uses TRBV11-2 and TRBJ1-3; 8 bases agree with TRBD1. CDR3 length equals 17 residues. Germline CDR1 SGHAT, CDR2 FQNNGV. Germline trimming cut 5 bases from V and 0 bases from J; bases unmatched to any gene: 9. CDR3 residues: CASSGTGTGDSGNTIYF. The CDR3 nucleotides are TGTGCCAGCAGCGGAACCGGGACAGGAGACTCTGGAAACACCATATATTTT.

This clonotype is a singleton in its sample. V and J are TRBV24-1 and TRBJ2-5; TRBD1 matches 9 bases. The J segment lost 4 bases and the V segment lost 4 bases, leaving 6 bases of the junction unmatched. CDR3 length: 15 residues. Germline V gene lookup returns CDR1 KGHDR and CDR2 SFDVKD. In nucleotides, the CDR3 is TGTGCCACCAGTGACCCGGACAGGGGAACAGAGACCCAGTACTTC. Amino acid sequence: CATSDPDRGTETQYF.

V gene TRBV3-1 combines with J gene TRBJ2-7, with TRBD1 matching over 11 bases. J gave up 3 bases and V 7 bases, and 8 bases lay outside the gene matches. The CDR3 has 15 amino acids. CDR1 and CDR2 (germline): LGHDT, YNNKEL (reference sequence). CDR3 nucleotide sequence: TGTGCCAGCACCCCGGCCGGGACAGGGGGCTACGAGCAGTACTTC. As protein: CASTPAGTGGYEQYF.

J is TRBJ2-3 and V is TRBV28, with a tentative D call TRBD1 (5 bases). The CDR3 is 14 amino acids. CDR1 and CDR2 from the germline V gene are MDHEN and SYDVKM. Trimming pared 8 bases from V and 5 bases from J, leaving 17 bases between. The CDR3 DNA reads TGTGCCAGCGATACAGGACCCCCGGAAGATACGCAGTATTTT. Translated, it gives CASDTGPPEDTQYF.

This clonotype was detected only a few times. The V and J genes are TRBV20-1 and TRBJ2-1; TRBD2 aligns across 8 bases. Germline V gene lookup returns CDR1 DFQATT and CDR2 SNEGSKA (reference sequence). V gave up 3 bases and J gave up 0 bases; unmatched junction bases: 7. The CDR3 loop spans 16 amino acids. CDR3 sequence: CSARDLAGSSYNEQFF. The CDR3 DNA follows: TGCAGTGCTAGGGATCTAGCGGGCAGCTCCTACAATGAGCAGTTCTTC.

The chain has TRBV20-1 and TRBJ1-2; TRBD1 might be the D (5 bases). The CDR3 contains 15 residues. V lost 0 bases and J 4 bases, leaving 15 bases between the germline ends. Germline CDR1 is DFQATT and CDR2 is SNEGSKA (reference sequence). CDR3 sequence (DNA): TGCAGTGCTAGAGAGGCTCAGACAGCTACCTATGGCTACACCTTC. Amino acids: CSAREAQTATYGYTF.

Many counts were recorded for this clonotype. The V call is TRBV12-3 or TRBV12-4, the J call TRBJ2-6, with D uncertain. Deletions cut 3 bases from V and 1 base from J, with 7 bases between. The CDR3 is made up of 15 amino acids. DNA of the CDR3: TGTGCCAGCAGTTTGAGCTCGTCTGGGGCCAACGTCCTGACTTTC. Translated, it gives CASSLSSSGANVLTF.

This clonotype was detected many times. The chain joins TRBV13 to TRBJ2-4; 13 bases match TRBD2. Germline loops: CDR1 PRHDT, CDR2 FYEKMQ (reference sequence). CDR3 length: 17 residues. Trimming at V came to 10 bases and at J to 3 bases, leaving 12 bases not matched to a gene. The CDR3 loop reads CAISLAGGPCGKNIQYF. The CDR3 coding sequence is TGTGCCATTTCACTAGCGGGAGGGCCGTGTGGCAAAAACATTCAGTACTTC.

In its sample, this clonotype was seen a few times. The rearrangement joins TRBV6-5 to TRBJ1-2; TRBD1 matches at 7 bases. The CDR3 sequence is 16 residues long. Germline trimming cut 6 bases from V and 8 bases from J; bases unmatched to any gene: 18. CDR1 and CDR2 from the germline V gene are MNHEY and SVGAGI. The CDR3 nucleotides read TGTGCCAGCAGCCTCGCAGGGGGTCCAAATCTAGCCGGCTACACCTTC. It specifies CASSLAGGPNLAGYTF.

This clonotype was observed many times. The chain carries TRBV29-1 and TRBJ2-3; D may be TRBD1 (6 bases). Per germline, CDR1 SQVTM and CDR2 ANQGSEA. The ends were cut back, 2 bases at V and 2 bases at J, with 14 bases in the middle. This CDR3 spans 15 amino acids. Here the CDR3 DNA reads TGCAGCGTTGAACAGGGGAACCCTTCCACAGATACGCAGTATTTT. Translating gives CSVEQGNPSTDTQYF.

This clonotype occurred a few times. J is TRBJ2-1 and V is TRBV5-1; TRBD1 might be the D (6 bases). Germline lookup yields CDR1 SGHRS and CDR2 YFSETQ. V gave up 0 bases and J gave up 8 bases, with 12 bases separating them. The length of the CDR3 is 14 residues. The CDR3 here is CASSLGQGFDEQFF. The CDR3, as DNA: TGCGCCAGCAGCTTGGGGCAGGGGTTCGATGAGCAGTTCTTC.

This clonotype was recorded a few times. The CDR3 coding sequence is TGCAGTGCGATCCGGATTAGAGCGGACACTGAAGCTTTCTTT. This gives the protein CSAIRIRADTEAFF. The V and J genes are TRBV20-1 and TRBJ1-1; D gene uncertain. The CDR3 has 14 residues. Trimming removed 6 bases at V and 3 bases at J, with 17 bases between. The germline gives CDR1 DFQATT, CDR2 SNEGSKA (reference sequence).

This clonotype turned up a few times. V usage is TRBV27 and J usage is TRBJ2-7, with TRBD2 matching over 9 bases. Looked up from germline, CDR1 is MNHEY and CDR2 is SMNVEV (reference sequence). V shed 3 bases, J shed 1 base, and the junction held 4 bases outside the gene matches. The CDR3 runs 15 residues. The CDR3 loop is CASSFRLAASYEQYF. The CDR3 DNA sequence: TGTGCCAGCAGTTTTCGACTAGCGGCTTCCTACGAGCAGTACTTC.

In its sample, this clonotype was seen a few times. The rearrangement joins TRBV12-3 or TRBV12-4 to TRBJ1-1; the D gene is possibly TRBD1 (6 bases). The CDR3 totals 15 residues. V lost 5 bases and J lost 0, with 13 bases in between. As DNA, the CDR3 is TGTGCCAGCAGTCAAGGGGGGAGAATGAACACTGAAGCTTTCTTT. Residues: CASSQGGRMNTEAFF.

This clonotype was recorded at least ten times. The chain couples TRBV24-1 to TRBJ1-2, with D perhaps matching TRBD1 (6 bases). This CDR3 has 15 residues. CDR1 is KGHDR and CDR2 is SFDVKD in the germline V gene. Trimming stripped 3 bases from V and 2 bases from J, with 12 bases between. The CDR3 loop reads CATSDTRQGNYGYTF. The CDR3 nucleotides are TGTGCCACCAGTGATACACGTCAGGGGAACTATGGCTACACCTTC.

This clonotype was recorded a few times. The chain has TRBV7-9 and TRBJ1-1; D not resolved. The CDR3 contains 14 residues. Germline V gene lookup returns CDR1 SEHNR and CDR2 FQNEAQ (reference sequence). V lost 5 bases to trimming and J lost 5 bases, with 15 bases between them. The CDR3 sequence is CASSQRSYVTEAFF. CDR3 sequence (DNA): TGTGCCAGCAGCCAAAGGTCGTACGTGACTGAAGCTTTCTTT.

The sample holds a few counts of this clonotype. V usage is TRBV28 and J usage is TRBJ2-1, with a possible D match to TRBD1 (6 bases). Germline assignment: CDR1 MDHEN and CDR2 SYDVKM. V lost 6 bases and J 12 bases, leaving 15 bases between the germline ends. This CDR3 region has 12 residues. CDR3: CASSPGTIAQFF. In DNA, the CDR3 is TGTGCCAGCAGCCCGGGGACAATTGCGCAGTTCTTC.

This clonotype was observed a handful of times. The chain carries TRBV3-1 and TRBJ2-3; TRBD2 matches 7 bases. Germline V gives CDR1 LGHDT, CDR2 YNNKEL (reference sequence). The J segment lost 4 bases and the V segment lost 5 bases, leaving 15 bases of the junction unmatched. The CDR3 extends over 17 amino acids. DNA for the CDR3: TGTGCCAGCAGCTCTGACCAGACTAGCACTGTCGCAGATACGCAGTATTTT. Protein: CASSSDQTSTVADTQYF.

CDR3: CASSLAGRTGYEQYF. In DNA form, the CDR3 reads TGCGCCAGCAGCTTGGCGGGACGGACAGGCTACGAGCAGTACTTC. This rearrangement joins TRBV5-1 to TRBJ2-7, with 7 positions matching TRBD1. The CDR3 has 15 residues. From germline, CDR1 is SGHRS and CDR2 YFSETQ. The junction had 6 bases not matched to a gene; V was cut back by 0 bases and J by 3 bases. The variable domain in full, with the rest retrieved from reference TRBV5-1 and TRBJ2-7, is KAGVTQTPRYLIKTRGQQVTLSCSPISGHRSVSWYQQTPGQGLQFLFEYFSETQRNKGNFPGRFSGRQFSNSRSEMNVSTLELGDSALYLCASSLAGRTGYEQYFGPGTRLTVT.

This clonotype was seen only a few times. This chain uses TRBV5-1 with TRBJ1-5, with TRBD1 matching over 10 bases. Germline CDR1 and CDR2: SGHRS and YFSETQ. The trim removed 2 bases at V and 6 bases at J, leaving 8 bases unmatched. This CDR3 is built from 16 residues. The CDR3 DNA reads TGCGCCAGCAGCTTAGTTGGGACAGGGGACGGTCAGCCCCAGCATTTT. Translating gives CASSLVGTGDGQPQHF. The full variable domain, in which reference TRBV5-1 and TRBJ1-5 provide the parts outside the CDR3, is KAGVTQTPRYLIKTRGQQVTLSCSPISGHRSVSWYQQTPGQGLQFLFEYFSETQRNKGNFPGRFSGRQFSNSRSEMNVSTLELGDSALYLCASSLVGTGDGQPQHFGDGTRLSIL.

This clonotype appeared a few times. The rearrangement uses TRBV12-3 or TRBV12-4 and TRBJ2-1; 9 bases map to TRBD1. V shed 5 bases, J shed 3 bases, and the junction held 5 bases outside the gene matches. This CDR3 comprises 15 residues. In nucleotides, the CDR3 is TGTGCCAGCAGTGCCGACAGGGGGGACTACAATGAGCAGTTCTTC. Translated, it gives CASSADRGDYNEQFF.

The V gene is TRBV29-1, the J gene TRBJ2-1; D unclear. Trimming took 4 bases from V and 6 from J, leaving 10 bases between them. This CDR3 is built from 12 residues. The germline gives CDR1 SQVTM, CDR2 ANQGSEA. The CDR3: CSVGLTANEQFF. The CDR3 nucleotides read TGCAGCGTTGGTCTCACCGCCAATGAGCAGTTCTTC.

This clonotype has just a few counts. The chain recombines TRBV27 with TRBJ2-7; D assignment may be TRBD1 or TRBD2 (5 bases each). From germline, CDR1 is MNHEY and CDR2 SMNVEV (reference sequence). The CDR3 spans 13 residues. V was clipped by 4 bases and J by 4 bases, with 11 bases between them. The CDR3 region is CASSSGTGYEQYF. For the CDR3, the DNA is TGTGCCAGCAGTTCTGGGACCGGGTACGAGCAGTACTTC.

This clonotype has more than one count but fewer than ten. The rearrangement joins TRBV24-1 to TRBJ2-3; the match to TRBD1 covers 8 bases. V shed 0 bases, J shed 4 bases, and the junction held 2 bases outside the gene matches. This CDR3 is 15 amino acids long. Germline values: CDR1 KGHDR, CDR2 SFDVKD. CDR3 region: CATSDLGQGSDTQYF. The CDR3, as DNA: TGTGCCACCAGTGATTTGGGACAGGGCTCAGATACGCAGTATTTT.

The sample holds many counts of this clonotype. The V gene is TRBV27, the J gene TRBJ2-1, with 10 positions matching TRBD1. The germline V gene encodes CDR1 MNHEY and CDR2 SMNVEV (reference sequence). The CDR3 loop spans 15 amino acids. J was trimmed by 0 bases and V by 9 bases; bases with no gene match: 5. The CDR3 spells CASTRDRGSYNEQFF. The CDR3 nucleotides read TGTGCCAGTACCCGGGACAGGGGCTCCTACAATGAGCAGTTCTTC.